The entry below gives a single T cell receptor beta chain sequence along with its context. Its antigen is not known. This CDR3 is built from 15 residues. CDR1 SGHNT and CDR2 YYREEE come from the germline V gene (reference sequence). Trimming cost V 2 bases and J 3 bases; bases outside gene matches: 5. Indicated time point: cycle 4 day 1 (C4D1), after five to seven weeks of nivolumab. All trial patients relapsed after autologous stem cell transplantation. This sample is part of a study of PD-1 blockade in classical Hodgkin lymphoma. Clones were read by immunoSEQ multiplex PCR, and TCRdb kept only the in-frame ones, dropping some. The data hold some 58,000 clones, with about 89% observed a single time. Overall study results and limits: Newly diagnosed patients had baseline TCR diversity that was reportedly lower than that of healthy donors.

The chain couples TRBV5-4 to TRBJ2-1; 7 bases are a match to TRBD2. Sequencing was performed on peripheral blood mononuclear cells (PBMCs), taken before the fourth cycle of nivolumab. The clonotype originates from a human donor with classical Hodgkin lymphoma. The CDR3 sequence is CASSLGLADYNEQFF. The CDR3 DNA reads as TGTGCCAGCAGCTTAGGGCTAGCGGACTACAATGAGCAGTTCTTC.